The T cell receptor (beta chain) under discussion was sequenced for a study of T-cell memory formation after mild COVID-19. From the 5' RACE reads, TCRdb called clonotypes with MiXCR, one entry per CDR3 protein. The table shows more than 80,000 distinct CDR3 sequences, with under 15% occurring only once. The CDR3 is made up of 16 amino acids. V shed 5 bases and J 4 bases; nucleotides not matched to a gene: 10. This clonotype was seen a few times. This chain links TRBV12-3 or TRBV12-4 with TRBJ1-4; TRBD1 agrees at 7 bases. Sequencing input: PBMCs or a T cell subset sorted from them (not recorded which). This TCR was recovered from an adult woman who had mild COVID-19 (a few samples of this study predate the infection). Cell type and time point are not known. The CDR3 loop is CASSGEVAGGNEKLFF. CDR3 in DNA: TGTGCCAGCAGTGGAGAGGTGGCAGGGGGTAATGAAAAACTGTTTTTT.